These 22 T cell receptor beta chains came from one sample sequenced in a study of OX40 agonist ivuxolimab in advanced cancers. Using immunoSEQ multiplex PCR, the repertoire was profiled, and TCRdb retains in-frame clones only, with some absent. The table shows about 21,000 clones, with approximately 81% occurring only once. The sequences come from CD4+ or CD8+ T cells sorted from blood, collected in a trial of the OX40 agonist ivuxolimab. These TCRs come from an adult with an advanced solid tumor such as melanoma, head and neck, liver or kidney cancer.

The genes are TRBV13 and TRBJ2-5; D not certain. Germline V gene sequence: CDR1 PRHDT, CDR2 FYEKMQ (reference sequence). The CDR3 contains 14 residues. Trimming took 4 bases from V and 1 from J, leaving 10 bases between them. CDR3 DNA sequence: TGTGCCAGCAGCTCAACAGAGACCCAAGAGACCCAGTACTTC. This encodes CASSSTETQETQYF.

J is TRBJ1-2 and V is TRBV27; 10 nucleotides match TRBD1. The CDR3 has 15 residues. The ends lost 4 bases at V and 1 base at J; junction bases unmatched: 3. The germline CDR1 and CDR2 sequences are MNHEY and SMNVEV (reference sequence). The CDR3 reads CASSSGTGVNYGYTF. For the CDR3, the DNA is TGTGCCAGCAGTTCTGGGACAGGGGTTAACTATGGCTACACCTTC.

V and J are TRBV7-9 and TRBJ2-7; 11 bases map to TRBD1. The CDR3 runs 18 residues. The ends lost 2 bases at V and 0 bases at J; junction bases unmatched: 9. Germline V gene sequence: CDR1 SEHNR, CDR2 FQNEAQ (reference sequence). CDR3 sequence reads: CASSLPGQGGASSYEQYF. The CDR3 coding sequence is TGTGCCAGCAGCTTACCGGGACAGGGGGGGGCCAGCTCCTACGAGCAGTACTTC.

The sample holds a few counts of this clone. The J gene is TRBJ2-2, the V gene TRBV7-6; D is undetermined. The V end was cut by 2 bases, the J end by 7 bases, with 5 bases between. Germline CDR1 and CDR2: SGHVS and FNYEAQ. The CDR3 length is 12 residues. As DNA, the CDR3 is TGTGCCAGCAGCTTAAAAAGCGGGGAGCTGTTTTTT. It translates to CASSLKSGELFF. Full variable domain (missing parts from reference TRBV7-6 and TRBJ2-2): GAGVSQSPRYKVTKRGQDVALRCDPISGHVSLYWYRQALGQGPEFLTYFNYEAQQDKSGLPNDRFSAERPEGSISTLTIQRTEQRDSAMYRCASSLKSGELFFGEGSRLTVL.

This chain joins TRBV6-5 and TRBJ2-7, with 8 bases that match TRBD1. Per germline, CDR1 MNHEY and CDR2 SVGAGI. The CDR3 extends over 14 amino acids. V shed 4 bases and J 2 bases; nucleotides not matched to a gene: 4. CDR3 sequence reads: CASSWTGMAYEQYF. CDR3 in DNA: TGTGCCAGCAGTTGGACAGGGATGGCCTACGAGCAGTACTTC.

This chain links TRBV14 with TRBJ1-2, with TRBD1 identical over 10 bases. The CDR3 sequence is 15 residues long. V shed 4 bases and J 6 bases; nucleotides not matched to a gene: 8. Germline V lookup: CDR1 SGHDN, CDR2 FVKESK. CDR3 nucleotide sequence: TGTGCCAGCAGCCTCCGGGACAGGGGAGATGATGGCTACACCTTC. Translating gives CASSLRDRGDDGYTF.

The rearrangement joins TRBV5-6 to TRBJ2-7; D might be TRBD2 (6 bases). Germline assignment: CDR1 SGHDT and CDR2 YYEEEE. CDR3 length: 18 residues. Between the trimmed V and J ends, which lost 3 bases and 3 bases, there was a span of 25 bases. As DNA, the CDR3 is TGTGCCAGCAGCTGGGGGACTGGCACACCCGGCCCCCTCTACGAGCAGTACTTC. Encoded protein: CASSWGTGTPGPLYEQYF.

The DNA of the CDR3 is TGCAGCGTCGCCCCGGGGTACGAAAACACCATATATTTT. Encoded protein: CSVAPGYENTIYF. The V call is TRBV29-1, the J call TRBJ1-3, with D hard to call. The CDR3 is made up of 13 amino acids. Trimming took off 6 bases at V and 6 bases at J, with 15 bases between the two ends. Germline-derived CDR1 and CDR2 are SQVTM and ANQGSEA.

This chain joins TRBV6-6 and TRBJ1-1, with D unclear. V was clipped by 2 bases and J by 0 bases, with 10 bases between them. The CDR3 has 15 residues. Per the germline V gene, CDR1 is MNHNY and CDR2 is SVGAGI (reference sequence). The CDR3 coding sequence is TGTGCCAGCAGTTACCTCGGAGATTTGAACACTGAAGCTTTCTTT. This codes for CASSYLGDLNTEAFF.

The genes are TRBV7-4 and TRBJ1-2, with D uncertain. Germline V gene lookup returns CDR1 SGHVT and CDR2 SQSDAQ. CDR3 length equals 12 residues. V was cut by 5 bases and J by 3 bases, with 7 bases left in between. The CDR3 region has the DNA TGTGCCAGCAGCCCAAATGACTATGGCTACACCTTC. Translated, it gives CASSPNDYGYTF.

This clone appeared a single time. The gene calls are TRBV7-8 and TRBJ2-7; D tentatively fits TRBD1 or TRBD2 (6 bases each). Per germline, CDR1 SGHVS and CDR2 FQNEAQ. CDR3 length: 16 residues. The V end was cut by 2 bases, the J end by 0 bases, with 14 bases between. As DNA, the CDR3 is TGTGCCAGCAGCTTACACGGCAGGGGAGGCTCCTACGAGCAGTACTTC. Amino acid sequence: CASSLHGRGGSYEQYF. Drawing the rest from reference TRBV7-8 and TRBJ2-7, the complete variable domain is GAGVSQSPRYKVAKRGQDVALRCDPISGHVSLFWYQQALGQGPEFLTYFQNEAQLDKSGLPSDRFFAERPEGSVSTLKIQRTQQEDSAVYLCASSLHGRGGSYEQYFGPGTRLTVT.

The rearrangement links TRBV18 to TRBJ1-2, with a tentative D call TRBD1 (5 bases). The V end lost 2 bases, the J end lost 1 base, and 11 bases lay between the germline ends. There are 15 residues in the CDR3. Germline V gene data show CDR1 as KGHSH and CDR2 as LQKENI. The chain's CDR3 is CASSPDRGFNYGYTF. In DNA, the CDR3 is TGTGCCAGCTCACCAGACAGAGGTTTTAACTATGGCTACACCTTC.

The chain combines TRBV11-2 with TRBJ2-2; a possible D gene is TRBD2 (7 bases). The germline gives CDR1 SGHAT, CDR2 FQNNGV. With 2 bases removed from V and 4 bases from J, the gap between germline ends came to 20 bases. There are 18 residues in the CDR3. Here the CDR3 DNA reads TGTGCCAGCAGCTTAACGAGGGGGGAGGGCGGTGGCACCGGGGAGCTGTTTTTT. It translates to CASSLTRGEGGGTGELFF. Variable domain in full (rest from reference TRBV11-2 and TRBJ2-2): EAGVAQSPRYKIIEKRQSVAFWCNPISGHATLYWYQQILGQGPKLLIQFQNNGVVDDSQLPKDRFSAERLKGVDSTLKIQPAKLEDSAVYLCASSLTRGEGGGTGELFFGEGSRLTVL.

This clone occurred a few times. The V gene is TRBV7-2, the J gene TRBJ2-7, with 8 bases that match TRBD2. Germline CDR1 is SGHTA and CDR2 is FQGNSA. V was clipped by 5 bases and J by 2 bases; unmatched bases: 11. The length of the CDR3 is 16 residues. The CDR3 here is CASSPLSAGGAYEQYF. In nucleotides, the CDR3 is TGTGCCAGCAGCCCTCTGTCGGCGGGGGGCGCCTACGAGCAGTACTTC.

This clone was detected once. The V and J genes are TRBV6-5 and TRBJ1-2; 7 positions agree with TRBD1. This CDR3 has 13 amino acids. Losses at the gene ends were 6 bases for V and 6 bases for J; bases not matched to a gene: 7. The germline CDR1 and CDR2 sequences are MNHEY and SVGAGI. The CDR3 reads CASSPTDRDGYTF. The DNA of the CDR3 is TGTGCCAGCAGCCCCACCGACAGGGATGGCTACACCTTC.

This clone was seen just once. J is TRBJ1-2 and V is TRBV23-1; D is undetermined. TRBV23-1 is filed as an ORF, its function uncertain. The length of the CDR3 is 16 residues. V was trimmed by 5 bases and J by 4 bases, leaving 20 bases between them. This CDR3 is CASSFPPGPWGYGYTF. CDR3 sequence (DNA): TGCGCCAGCAGTTTTCCCCCCGGCCCGTGGGGCTATGGCTACACCTTC.

The chain is built from TRBV15 and TRBJ2-5; 7 bases map to TRBD1. CDR1 and CDR2 (germline): LNHNV, YYDKDF (reference sequence). V shed 0 bases and J 5 bases; nucleotides not matched to a gene: 12. This CDR3 contains 17 residues. This chain's CDR3 is CATSRDWGQTFPETQYF. The CDR3 DNA is TGTGCCACCAGCAGAGATTGGGGACAGACCTTTCCGGAGACCCAGTACTTC.

This clone was observed once. The V call is TRBV6-5, the J call TRBJ2-5, with TRBD1 matching over 7 bases. Losses at the gene ends were 7 bases for V and 3 bases for J; bases not matched to a gene: 8. CDR1 is MNHEY, CDR2 SVGAGI, per germline. This CDR3 is 14 amino acids long. The CDR3 is CASTSTGTEETQYF. The CDR3 nucleotides are TGTGCCAGCACCTCGACCGGGACAGAAGAGACCCAGTACTTC.

CDR3 DNA sequence: TGTGCCAGTAGTATAGACTCCCCATGGCAGGGGTCCTACAATGAGCAGTTCTTC. Its protein product is CASSIDSPWQGSYNEQFF. The chain combines TRBV19 with TRBJ2-1; D might be TRBD1 (6 bases). CDR3 length equals 18 residues. With 0 bases removed from V and 1 base from J, the gap between germline ends came to 16 bases. Germline CDR1 LNHDA, CDR2 SQIVND (reference sequence).

The J gene is TRBJ2-3, the V gene TRBV7-6; 7 positions agree with TRBD1. The germline V gene has CDR1 SGHVS and CDR2 FNYEAQ. The V gene end was trimmed by 3 bases and the J gene end by 2 bases; junction bases not matched to a gene: 5. This CDR3 is 15 amino acids long. The CDR3 loop is CASSFRGRFTDTQYF. CDR3 nucleotide sequence: TGTGCCAGCAGCTTCAGGGGGAGATTCACAGATACGCAGTATTTT.

The J gene is TRBJ1-1, the V gene TRBV19; 10 bases map to TRBD1. Trimming removed 6 bases from V and 1 base from J; junction bases left unmatched: 5. CDR1 and CDR2 (germline): LNHDA, SQIVND (reference sequence). The length of the CDR3 is 15 residues. The CDR3 sequence is CASRVRDRGNTEAFF. The CDR3 coding sequence is TGTGCCAGTAGAGTCCGGGACAGGGGGAACACTGAAGCTTTCTTT.

This clone was seen a single time. The V call is TRBV5-1, the J call TRBJ2-3; 7 bases match TRBD2. CDR1 SGHRS and CDR2 YFSETQ come from the germline V gene. The CDR3 totals 14 residues. V trimming: 4 bases; J trimming: 4 bases; junction bases outside the gene matches: 6. In nucleotides, the CDR3 is TGCGCCAGCAGCGGGGGGGACTGGGCAGATACGCAGTATTTT. Its translation is CASSGGDWADTQYF.